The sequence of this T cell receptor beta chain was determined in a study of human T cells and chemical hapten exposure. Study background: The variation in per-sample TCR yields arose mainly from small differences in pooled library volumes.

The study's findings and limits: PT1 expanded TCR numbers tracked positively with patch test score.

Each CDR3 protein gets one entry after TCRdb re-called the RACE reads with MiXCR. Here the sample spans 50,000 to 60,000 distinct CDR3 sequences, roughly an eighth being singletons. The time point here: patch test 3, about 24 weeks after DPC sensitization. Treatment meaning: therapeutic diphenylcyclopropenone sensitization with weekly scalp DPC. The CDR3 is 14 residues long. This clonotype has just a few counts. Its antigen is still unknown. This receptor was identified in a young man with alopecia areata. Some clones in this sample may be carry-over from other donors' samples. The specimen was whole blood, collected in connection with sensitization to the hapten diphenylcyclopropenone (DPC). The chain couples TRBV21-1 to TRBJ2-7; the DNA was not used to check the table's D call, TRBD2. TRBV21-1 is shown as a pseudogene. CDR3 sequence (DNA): TGTGCCAGCAGCAAAGTTCTGACTACCTACGAGCAGTACTTC. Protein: CASSKVLTTYEQYF.